Here is one T cell receptor beta chain with its context. Individuals drawn from 24 US areas were about 18 to 95 years old. In assigning cohorts, the study relied on participant-reported clinical history. Donors in Cohort 3 counted as recovered after two negative PCRs, clearance, or symptom resolution. This entry belongs to a study of blood T cell repertoires in COVID-19. Study in general: The United States, Italy and Spain supplied acute and convalescent COVID-19 samples.

Sequenced by immunoSEQ multiplex PCR; TCRdb stores in-frame clones only, minus some. The profile shows about 350,000 clones, more than 85% of them singletons. The CDR3 runs to 15 residues. Trimming removed 4 bases from V and 1 base from J; junction bases left unmatched: 3. Germline-derived CDR1 and CDR2 are SEHNR and FQNEAQ (reference sequence). The clonotype was recovered from a young woman who had recovered from COVID-19. The J gene is TRBJ1-1, the V gene TRBV7-9; 10 bases align to TRBD1. Specimen: PBMCs or T cells enriched from blood (not recorded which). CDR3 in amino acids: CASSSRDRGNTEAFF. The CDR3 nucleotides read TGTGCCAGCAGCTCCCGGGACAGGGGGAACACTGAAGCTTTCTTT.